This TCR beta chain was sequenced in a study of control samples from healthy donors and cancer patients. The germline gives CDR1 SEHNR, CDR2 FQNEAQ (reference sequence). Trimming pared 5 bases from V and 2 bases from J, leaving 12 bases between. The CDR3 contains 15 residues. The data were produced by immunoSEQ multiplex PCR, yet TCRdb's version contains in-frame clones alone and is incomplete. The sample carries under 200,000 clones, 91% recorded once. The rearrangement joins TRBV7-9 to TRBJ2-2; D may be TRBD1 (6 bases). The sequencing input was blood. The source of this sequence is a woman aged 25 to 39 in good health. CDR3 DNA: TGTGCCAGCAGCCCGCTCAGGGGAAACACCGGGGAGCTGTTTTTT. Its translation is CASSPLRGNTGELFF.